This record concerns one TCR beta chain sequence. CDR1 is SGHTA and CDR2 is FQGTGA in the germline V gene. The CDR3 has 17 amino acids. Between the trimmed V and J ends, which lost 1 base and 3 bases, there was a span of 13 bases. Per the original methods: Amplification of reference gene primers was used by the study to estimate nucleated cell counts. Using immunoSEQ multiplex PCR, the repertoire was profiled, and TCRdb retains in-frame clones only, with some absent. That table supplies the V and J calls and clone size; D and trimming were determined from the DNA. The sample lists some 390,000 clones, nearly 90% seen once, with 1.7% in the top ten. This sample is drawn from a study of blood T cell repertoires in COVID-19. Participants were aged about 18 to 89 years, lived in 20 to 25 US areas, and enrolled virtually. In Cohort 3, a recovered donor had either two negative PCRs, clearance, or symptom resolution.

This clonotype was sampled from a woman aged 25 to 39 who had recovered from COVID-19. The specimen was PBMCs or T cells enriched from blood (not recorded which). This chain uses TRBV7-3 with TRBJ2-6, with D maybe TRBD1 (6 bases). CDR3 sequence reads: CASSLKAGAGGANVLTF. CDR3 in DNA: TGTGCCAGCAGCTTAAAAGCAGGGGCTGGTGGGGCCAACGTCCTGACTTTC.